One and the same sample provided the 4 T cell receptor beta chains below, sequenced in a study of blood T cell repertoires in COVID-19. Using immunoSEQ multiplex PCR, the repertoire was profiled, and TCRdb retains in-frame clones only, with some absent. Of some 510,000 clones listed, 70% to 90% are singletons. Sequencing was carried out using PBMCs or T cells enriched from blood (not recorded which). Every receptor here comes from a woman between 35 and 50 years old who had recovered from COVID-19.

The CDR3 sequence is CASSPSGTYYNEQFF. The CDR3 coding sequence is TGTGCCAGCAGTCCAAGCGGGACTTACTACAATGAGCAGTTCTTC. The chain combines TRBV28 with TRBJ2-1, with 7 bases lining up with TRBD2. The J segment lost 3 bases and the V segment lost 5 bases, leaving 7 bases of the junction unmatched. CDR1 is MDHEN and CDR2 is SYDVKM in the germline V gene. The CDR3 runs 15 residues. Using reference TRBV28 and TRBJ2-1 for the parts outside the CDR3, the full variable domain is DVKVTQSSRYLVKRTGEKVFLECVQDMDHENMFWYRQDPGLGLRLIYFSYDVKMKEKGDIPEGYSVSREKKERFSLILESASTNQTSMYLCASSPSGTYYNEQFFGPGTRLTVL.

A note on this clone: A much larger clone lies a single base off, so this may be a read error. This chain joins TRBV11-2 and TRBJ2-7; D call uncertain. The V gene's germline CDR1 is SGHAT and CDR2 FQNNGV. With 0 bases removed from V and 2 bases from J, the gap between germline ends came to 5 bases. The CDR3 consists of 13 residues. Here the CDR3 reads CASSLELAYEQYF. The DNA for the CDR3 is TGTGCCAGCAGCTTAGAGCTAGCCTACGAGCAGTACTTC.

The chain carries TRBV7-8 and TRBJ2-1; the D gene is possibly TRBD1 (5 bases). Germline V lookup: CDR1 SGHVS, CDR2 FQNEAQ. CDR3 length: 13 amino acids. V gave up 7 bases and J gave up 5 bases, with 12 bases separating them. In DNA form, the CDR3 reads TGTGCCAGCATCGACTGGGGCGACAATGAGCAGTTCTTC. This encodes CASIDWGDNEQFF.

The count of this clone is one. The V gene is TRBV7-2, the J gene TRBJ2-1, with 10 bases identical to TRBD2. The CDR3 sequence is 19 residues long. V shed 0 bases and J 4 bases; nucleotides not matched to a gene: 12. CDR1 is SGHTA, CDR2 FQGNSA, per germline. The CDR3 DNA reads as TGTGCCAGCAGCTTAGCGGGGGGATTTAGCGGGAGGCCATACAATGAGCAGTTCTTC. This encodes CASSLAGGFSGRPYNEQFF. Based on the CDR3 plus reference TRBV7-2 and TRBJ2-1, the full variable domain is GAGVSQSPSNKVTEKGKDVELRCDPISGHTALYWYRQSLGQGLEFLIYFQGNSAPDKSGLPSDRFSAERTGGSVSTLTIQRTQQEDSAVYLCASSLAGGFSGRPYNEQFFGPGTRLTVL.